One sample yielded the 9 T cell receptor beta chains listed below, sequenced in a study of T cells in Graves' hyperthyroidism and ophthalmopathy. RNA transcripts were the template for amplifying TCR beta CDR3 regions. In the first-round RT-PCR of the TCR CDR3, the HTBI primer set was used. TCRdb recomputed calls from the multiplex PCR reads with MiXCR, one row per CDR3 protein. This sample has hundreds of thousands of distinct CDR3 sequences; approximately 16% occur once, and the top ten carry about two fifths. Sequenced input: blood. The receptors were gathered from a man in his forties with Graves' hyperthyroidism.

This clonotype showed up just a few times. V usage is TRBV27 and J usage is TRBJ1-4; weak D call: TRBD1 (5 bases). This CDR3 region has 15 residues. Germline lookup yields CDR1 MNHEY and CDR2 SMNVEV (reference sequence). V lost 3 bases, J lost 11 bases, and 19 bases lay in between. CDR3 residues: CASSFGGRGQTKLFF. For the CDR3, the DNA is TGTGCCAGCAGTTTTGGCGGGCGCGGACAAACCAAACTGTTTTTT.

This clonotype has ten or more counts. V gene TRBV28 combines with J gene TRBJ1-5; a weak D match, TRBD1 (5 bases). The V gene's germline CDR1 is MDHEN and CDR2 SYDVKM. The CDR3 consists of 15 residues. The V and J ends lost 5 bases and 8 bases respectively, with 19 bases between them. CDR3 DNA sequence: TGTGCCAGCAGTGCCATGACGGGGCAACGTAAGCCCCAGCATTTT. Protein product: CASSAMTGQRKPQHF.

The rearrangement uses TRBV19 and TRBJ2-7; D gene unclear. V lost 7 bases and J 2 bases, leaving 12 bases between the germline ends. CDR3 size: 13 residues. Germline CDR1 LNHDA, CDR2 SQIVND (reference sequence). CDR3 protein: CASTPTGTYEQYF. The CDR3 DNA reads TGTGCCAGTACCCCGACTGGAACCTACGAGCAGTACTTC.

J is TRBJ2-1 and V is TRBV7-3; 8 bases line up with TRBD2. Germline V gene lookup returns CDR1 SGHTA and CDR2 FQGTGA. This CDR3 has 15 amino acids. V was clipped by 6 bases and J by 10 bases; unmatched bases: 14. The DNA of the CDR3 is TGTGCCAGCAGTCAGGGGCTAGCGGGCCCCTCGGAGCAGTTCTTC. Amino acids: CASSQGLAGPSEQFF.

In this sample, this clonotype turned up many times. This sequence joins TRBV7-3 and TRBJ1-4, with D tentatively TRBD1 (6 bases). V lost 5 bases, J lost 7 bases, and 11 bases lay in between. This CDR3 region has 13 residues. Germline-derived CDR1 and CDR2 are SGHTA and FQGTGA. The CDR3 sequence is CASSQGSGEKLFF. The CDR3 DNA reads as TGTGCCAGCAGCCAGGGGTCGGGTGAAAAACTGTTTTTT.

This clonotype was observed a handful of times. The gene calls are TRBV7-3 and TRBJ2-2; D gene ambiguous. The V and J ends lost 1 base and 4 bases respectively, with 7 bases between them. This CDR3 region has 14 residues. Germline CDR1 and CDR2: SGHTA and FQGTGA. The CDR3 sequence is CASSLMGSTGELFF. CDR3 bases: TGTGCCAGCAGCTTAATGGGCAGCACCGGGGAGCTGTTTTTT. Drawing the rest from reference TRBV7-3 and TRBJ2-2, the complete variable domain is GAGVSQTPSNKVTEKGKYVELRCDPISGHTALYWYRQSLGQGPEFLIYFQGTGAADDSGLPNDRFFAVRPEGSVSTLKIQRTERGDSAVYLCASSLMGSTGELFFGEGSRLTVL.

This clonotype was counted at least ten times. This CDR3 is CASSVSGANVLTF. CDR3 sequence (DNA): TGTGCCAGCTCCGTCTCTGGGGCCAACGTCCTGACTTTC. The J gene is TRBJ2-6, the V gene TRBV19; D ambiguous. Germline CDR1 LNHDA, CDR2 SQIVND (reference sequence). This CDR3 spans 13 amino acids. Trimming removed 9 bases at V and 0 bases at J, with 6 bases between.

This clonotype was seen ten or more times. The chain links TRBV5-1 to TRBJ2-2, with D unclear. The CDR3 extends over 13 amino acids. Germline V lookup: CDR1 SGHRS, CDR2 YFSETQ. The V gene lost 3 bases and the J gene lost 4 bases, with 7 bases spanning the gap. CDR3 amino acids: CASSSTSTGELFF. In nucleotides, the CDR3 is TGCGCCAGCAGCTCCACCTCCACCGGGGAGCTGTTTTTT.

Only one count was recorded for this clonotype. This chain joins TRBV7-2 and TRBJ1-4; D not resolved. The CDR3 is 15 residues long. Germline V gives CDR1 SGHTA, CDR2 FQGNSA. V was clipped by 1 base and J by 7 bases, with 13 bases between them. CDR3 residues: CASSLVLGIGEKLFF. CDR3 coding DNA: TGTGCCAGCAGCTTAGTATTAGGGATAGGTGAAAAACTGTTTTTT. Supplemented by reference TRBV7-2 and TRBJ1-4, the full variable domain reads GAGVSQSPSNKVTEKGKDVELRCDPISGHTALYWYRQSLGQGLEFLIYFQGNSAPDKSGLPSDRFSAERTGGSVSTLTIQRTQQEDSAVYLCASSLVLGIGEKLFFGSGTQLSVL.